This TCR beta chain appears in the sequencing data of a study of blood T cell repertoires in COVID-19. Sequenced by immunoSEQ multiplex PCR; TCRdb stores in-frame clones only, minus some. The sample gives fewer than 200,000 clones, approximately 90% of which show up once; nearly 5% is in the top ten. The ends lost 4 bases at V and 6 bases at J; junction bases unmatched: 8. Looked up from germline, CDR1 is MDHEN and CDR2 is SYDVKM. The CDR3 has 16 residues. The J gene is TRBJ2-1, the V gene TRBV28; TRBD2 matches 11 bases. The TCR sequence derives from a man aged 25-40 years with COVID-19, enrolled during active disease. The sequenced sample consisted of peripheral blood. The CDR3 reads CASSSLTSGSSNEQFF. The CDR3 DNA reads as TGTGCCAGCAGTTCGCTCACTAGCGGGAGTTCCAATGAGCAGTTCTTC. Based on the CDR3 plus reference TRBV28 and TRBJ2-1, the full variable domain is DVKVTQSSRYLVKRTGEKVFLECVQDMDHENMFWYRQDPGLGLRLIYFSYDVKMKEKGDIPEGYSVSREKKERFSLILESASTNQTSMYLCASSSLTSGSSNEQFFGPGTRLTVL.